The 15 T cell receptor beta chains listed next were all sequenced from one sample in a study of blood T cell repertoires in COVID-19. Repertoires were generated with immunoSEQ multiplex PCR, while TCRdb's copy carries only in-frame clones and drops some. The sample lists 60,000 to 75,000 clones; less than 80% were seen once. The sample was peripheral blood. Every receptor here comes from a man in his 60s with active or convalescent COVID-19.

This rearrangement joins TRBV5-1 to TRBJ1-3; 7 bases align to TRBD1. The CDR3 is made up of 15 amino acids. Germline V gene lookup returns CDR1 SGHRS and CDR2 YFSETQ. The J segment lost 2 bases and the V segment lost 4 bases, leaving 6 bases of the junction unmatched. The CDR3 loop is CASSTLGTAGNTIYF. CDR3 nucleotide sequence: TGCGCCAGCAGCACGCTCGGGACAGCTGGAAACACCATATATTTT.

The table lists this clone with a few counts. The chain employs TRBV15 and TRBJ2-5; the D gene is possibly TRBD2 (6 bases). CDR1 and CDR2 from the germline V gene are LNHNV and YYDKDF (reference sequence). Trimming stripped 4 bases from V and 5 bases from J, with 14 bases between. This CDR3 is 14 amino acids long. The CDR3 loop is CATSTGTSRETQYF. CDR3 nucleotides: TGTGCCACCAGCACTGGGACTTCCAGGGAGACCCAGTACTTC.

V gene TRBV3-1 (or the pseudogene TRBV3-2) combines with J gene TRBJ2-1; the match to TRBD2 covers 10 bases. CDR1 is LGHDT, CDR2 YNNKEL, per germline (reference sequence). J was trimmed by 4 bases and V by 0 bases; bases with no gene match: 6. CDR3 length: 17 residues. The CDR3 coding sequence is TGTGCCAGCAGCCAAGACATAGCGGGGGGCGCATACAATGAGCAGTTCTTC. This translates into CASSQDIAGGAYNEQFF.

This clone was seen at least ten times. This rearrangement joins TRBV15 to TRBJ1-1; no definite D call. Germline lookup yields CDR1 LNHNV and CDR2 YYDKDF (reference sequence). The V gene lost 5 bases and the J gene lost 0 bases, with 10 bases spanning the gap. The CDR3 has 14 amino acids. CDR3 in DNA: TGTGCCACCAGCCCCAGCGGTTTGAACACTGAAGCTTTCTTT. Its translation: CATSPSGLNTEAFF.

V is TRBV24-1 and J is TRBJ1-2; D perhaps matches TRBD1 (6 bases). The CDR3 runs 14 residues. V shed 4 bases and J shed 2 bases, with 10 bases lying between them. Germline-derived CDR1 and CDR2 are KGHDR and SFDVKD. DNA for the CDR3: TGTGCCACCAGTGACGTAACAGGGAACTATGGCTACACCTTC. Its protein product is CATSDVTGNYGYTF.

This clone occurred a few times. The chain couples TRBV18 to TRBJ2-3; TRBD1 might be the D (6 bases). The V and J ends lost 5 bases and 7 bases respectively, with 13 bases between them. CDR3 length: 13 amino acids. Germline lookup yields CDR1 KGHSH and CDR2 LQKENI. The DNA of the CDR3 is TGTGCCAGCTCATCCAATACAGGGTATACGCAGTATTTT. It yields the protein CASSSNTGYTQYF. The full variable domain, with the rest looked up from reference TRBV18 and TRBJ2-3, is NAGVMQNPRHLVRRRGQEARLRCSPMKGHSHVYWYRQLPEEGLKFMVYLQKENIIDESGMPKERFSAEFPKEGPSILRIQQVVRGDSAAYFCASSSNTGYTQYFGPGTRLTVL.

V and J are TRBV2 and TRBJ1-1; 9 positions match TRBD1. J lost 2 bases, V lost 6 bases, and 1 base had no gene match. The CDR3 spans 13 residues. Germline V gene sequence: CDR1 SNHLY, CDR2 FYNNEI. CDR3 protein: CASRDRGNTEAFF. CDR3 DNA: TGTGCCAGCAGGGACAGGGGAAACACTGAAGCTTTCTTT.

V and J are TRBV5-1 and TRBJ2-2; TRBD1 agrees at 7 bases. The CDR3 is 16 amino acids. CDR1 and CDR2 from the germline V gene are SGHRS and YFSETQ. The junction had 3 bases not matched to a gene; V was cut back by 1 base and J by 0 bases. CDR3 nucleotides: TGCGCCAGCAGCTTGTTTGGACAGGCGAACACCGGGGAGCTGTTTTTT. Its protein is CASSLFGQANTGELFF.

The chain has TRBV6-2 or TRBV6-3 and TRBJ1-2, with TRBD1 as a possible D gene (5 bases). The CDR3 runs 15 residues. Germline assignment: CDR1 MNHEY and CDR2 SVGEGT. Trimming took 2 bases from V and 6 from J, leaving 16 bases between them. CDR3: CASSYVVLLGDGYTF. CDR3 bases: TGTGCCAGCAGTTACGTGGTGCTCTTAGGGGATGGCTACACCTTC.

The chain uses TRBV2 and TRBJ1-5; TRBD1 agrees at 12 bases. After removal of 6 bases from V and 5 bases from J, the junction contained 2 bases not matched to a gene. Germline CDR1 reads SNHLY; CDR2 reads FYNNEI. This CDR3 region has 14 residues. CDR3 nucleotide sequence: TGTGCCAGCAGCGGGACAGGGGGCGATCAGCCCCAGCATTTT. Amino acid sequence: CASSGTGGDQPQHF.

The chain recombines TRBV7-9 with TRBJ1-3, with D uncertain. The V gene lost 5 bases and the J gene lost 0 bases, with 11 bases spanning the gap. Germline loops: CDR1 SEHNR, CDR2 FQNEAQ (reference sequence). This CDR3 is 15 amino acids long. CDR3 residues: CASSADGNSGNTIYF. CDR3 DNA sequence: TGTGCCAGCAGCGCGGACGGGAACTCTGGAAACACCATATATTTT.

This rearrangement joins TRBV24-1 to TRBJ2-3; D perhaps matches TRBD1 (5 bases). Germline loops: CDR1 KGHDR, CDR2 SFDVKD. Trimming cost V 1 base and J 4 bases, with 8 bases left between them. This CDR3 is 14 amino acids long. For the CDR3, the DNA is TGTGCCACCAGTGATTTCTCAGGGCCAGATACGCAGTATTTT. This codes for CATSDFSGPDTQYF.

The chain links TRBV30 to TRBJ1-1; possibly TRBD1 for D (5 bases). Per germline, CDR1 GTSNPN and CDR2 SVGIG (reference sequence). The CDR3 is 12 residues long. Trimming shortened V by 2 bases and J by 4 bases, and 8 bases separated the two germline ends. As DNA, the CDR3 is TGTGCCTGGAGTATGCAGGGCACTGAAGCTTTCTTT. It translates to CAWSMQGTEAFF.

Notes on this clone: A read error is possible here, since a much larger clone lies one base away. In the same sample, other DNA sequences code for this CDR3. The chain has TRBV11-2 and TRBJ2-3; D not certain. Trimming took off 0 bases at V and 5 bases at J, with 3 bases between the two ends. Germline V gives CDR1 SGHAT, CDR2 FQNNGV. The CDR3 spans 12 residues. CDR3 nucleotides: TGTGCCAGCAGCTTAGAGAGAGATACGCAGTATTTT. Translating it yields CASSLERDTQYF. Full variable domain (missing parts from reference TRBV11-2 and TRBJ2-3): EAGVAQSPRYKIIEKRQSVAFWCNPISGHATLYWYQQILGQGPKLLIQFQNNGVVDDSQLPKDRFSAERLKGVDSTLKIQPAKLEDSAVYLCASSLERDTQYFGPGTRLTVL.

V usage is TRBV27 and J usage is TRBJ1-1; TRBD1 is a possible D gene (5 bases). CDR1 is MNHEY, CDR2 SMNVEV, per germline (reference sequence). The germline V and J ends were trimmed by 3 bases and 5 bases, with 10 bases remaining between them. The CDR3 extends over 13 amino acids. The CDR3 loop is CASSFWGGTEAFF. The CDR3 nucleotides read TGTGCCAGCAGTTTTTGGGGCGGAACTGAAGCTTTCTTT.